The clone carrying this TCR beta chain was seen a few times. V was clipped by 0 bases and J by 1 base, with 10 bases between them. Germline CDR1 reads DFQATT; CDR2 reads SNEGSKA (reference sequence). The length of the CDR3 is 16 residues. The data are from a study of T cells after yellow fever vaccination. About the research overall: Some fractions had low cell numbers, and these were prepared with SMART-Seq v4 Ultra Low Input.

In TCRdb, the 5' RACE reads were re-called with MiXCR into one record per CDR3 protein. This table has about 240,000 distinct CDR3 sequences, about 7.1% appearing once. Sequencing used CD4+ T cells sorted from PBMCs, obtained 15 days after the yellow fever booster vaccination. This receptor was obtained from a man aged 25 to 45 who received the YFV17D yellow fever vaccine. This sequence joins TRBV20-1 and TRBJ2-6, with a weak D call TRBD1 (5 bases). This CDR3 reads CSARDPRGSGANVLTF. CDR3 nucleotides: TGCAGTGCTAGAGATCCAAGGGGTTCTGGGGCCAACGTCCTGACTTTC.